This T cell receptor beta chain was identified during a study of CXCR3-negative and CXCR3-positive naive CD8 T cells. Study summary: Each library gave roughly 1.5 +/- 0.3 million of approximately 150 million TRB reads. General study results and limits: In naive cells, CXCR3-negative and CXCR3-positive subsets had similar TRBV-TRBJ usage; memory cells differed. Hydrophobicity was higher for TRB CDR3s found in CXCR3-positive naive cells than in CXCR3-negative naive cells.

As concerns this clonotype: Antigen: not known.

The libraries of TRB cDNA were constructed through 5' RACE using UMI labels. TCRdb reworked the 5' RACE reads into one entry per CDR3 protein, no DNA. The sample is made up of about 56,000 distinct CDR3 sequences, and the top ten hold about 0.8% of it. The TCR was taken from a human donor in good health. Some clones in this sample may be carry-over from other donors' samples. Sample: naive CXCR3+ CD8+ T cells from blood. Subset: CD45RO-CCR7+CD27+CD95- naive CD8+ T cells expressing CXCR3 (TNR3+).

Here the CDR3 reads CASSGNRDNEQFF. The chain has TRBV25-1 and TRBJ2-1; TCRdb lists TRBD1, though no DNA is available to test this call. The CDR3 covers 13 residues. Per the germline V gene, CDR1 is MGHDK and CDR2 is SYGVNS. Drawing the rest from reference TRBV25-1 and TRBJ2-1, the complete variable domain is EADIYQTPRYLVIGTGKKITLECSQTMGHDKMYWYQQDPGMELHLIHYSYGVNSTEKGDLSSESTVSRIRTEHFPLTLESARPSHTSQYLCASSGNRDNEQFFGPGTRLTVL.